These 6 T cell receptor beta chains were all obtained from the same sample, sequenced in a study of technical replicates of blood from a handful of donors. Method: immunoSEQ multiplex PCR; TCRdb's copy keeps in-frame clones and lacks some. The sample includes under 90,000 clones, about 94% seen only once; the top ten take 0.2% to 0.3%. The sample was T cells isolated from PBMCs. Receptor source: a human donor in good health.

V usage is TRBV2 and J usage is TRBJ2-1; D gene uncertain. This CDR3 region has 13 residues. V shed 4 bases and J shed 0 bases, with 4 bases lying between them. In germline, CDR1 is SNHLY, CDR2 FYNNEI. The CDR3 loop reads CASSVNSYNEQFF. CDR3 DNA sequence: TGTGCCAGCAGTGTAAACTCCTACAATGAGCAGTTCTTC.

The chain is built from TRBV15 and TRBJ2-5, with 10 bases lining up with TRBD1. From germline, CDR1 is LNHNV and CDR2 YYDKDF (reference sequence). Losses at the gene ends were 5 bases for V and 5 bases for J; bases not matched to a gene: 5. This CDR3 comprises 14 residues. In DNA, the CDR3 is TGTGCCACCAGCCCTGGACAGGGGGTCGAGACCCAGTACTTC. Translated: CATSPGQGVETQYF. The variable domain in full, with the rest retrieved from reference TRBV15 and TRBJ2-5, is DAMVIQNPRYQVTQFGKPVTLSCSQTLNHNVMYWYQQKSSQAPKLLFHYYDKDFNNEADTPDNFQSRRPNTSFCFLDIRSPGLGDTAMYLCATSPGQGVETQYFGPGTRLLVL.

The V gene is TRBV18, the J gene TRBJ1-1, with D possibly TRBD1 on 6 matching bases. CDR3 length equals 13 residues. Germline lookup yields CDR1 KGHSH and CDR2 LQKENI. The V and J ends lost 4 bases and 8 bases respectively, with 14 bases between them. CDR3 in DNA: TGTGCCAGCTCACAAGGGGGGGACCGCGAAGCTTTCTTT. Translated, it gives CASSQGGDREAFF.

This clone came up a few times. This CDR3 reads CASRLGLGFMTAFF. CDR3 bases: TGTGCCAGCAGACTCGGACTCGGGTTTATGACGGCTTTCTTT. The chain uses TRBV28 and TRBJ1-1; D unclear. With 6 bases removed from V and 11 bases from J, the gap between germline ends came to 22 bases. Germline CDR1 MDHEN, CDR2 SYDVKM. This CDR3 contains 14 residues.

The V and J genes are TRBV5-1 and TRBJ1-2; D is unclear. The CDR3 length is 13 residues. Germline V lookup: CDR1 SGHRS, CDR2 YFSETQ. The ends were cut back, 5 bases at V and 4 bases at J, with 12 bases in the middle. The CDR3 sequence: CASRKEEGYGYTF. The CDR3 DNA reads TGCGCCAGCAGGAAAGAGGAAGGCTATGGCTACACCTTC.

V gene TRBV4-1 combines with J gene TRBJ1-1, with D uncertain. Trimming took 4 bases from V and 0 from J, leaving 21 bases between them. Germline V gene lookup returns CDR1 MGHRA and CDR2 YSYEKL. The CDR3 has 18 residues. CDR3 sequence: CASSRYHVGGGMNTEAFF. Here the CDR3 DNA reads TGCGCCAGCAGCCGCTACCACGTAGGTGGAGGGATGAACACTGAAGCTTTCTTT.